This T cell receptor beta chain was recovered during a study of response to subunit inactivated influenza vaccine. Overall study results and limits: Each seasonal influenza vaccination recruits few new T cells, the authors suggested.

TCRdb re-analysed the RT-PCR reads in MiXCR, keeping a single row per CDR3 protein. Altogether approximately 500,000 distinct CDR3 sequences are present, 12% to 15% being singletons, with the ten largest covering around 10%. The germline V and J ends were trimmed by 4 bases and 0 bases, with 9 bases remaining between them. The CDR3 has 15 residues. Looked up from germline, CDR1 is KGHSH and CDR2 is LQKENI. Only a few counts were recorded for this clonotype. What it recognizes is unknown. The chain combines TRBV18 with TRBJ2-2; D unresolved. The input for sequencing was PBMCs from blood, taken roughly 13 days after vaccination. The TCR sequence derives from a man aged 45-60 years who received an inactivated influenza vaccine. DNA for the CDR3: TGTGCCAGCTCACGTTTTGGTACGAACACCGGGGAGCTGTTTTTT. It is translated as CASSRFGTNTGELFF.